Following are 23 T cell receptor beta chains from one sample sequenced in a study of T cells in Graves' hyperthyroidism and ophthalmopathy. Authors of the study amplified TCR beta CDR3 regions from RNA transcripts. TCR CDR3 underwent first-round RT-PCR with the HTBI primer set. TCRdb fed the multiplex PCR reads into MiXCR, producing one record per CDR3 protein. Of nearly 750,000 distinct CDR3 sequences listed, approximately 36% are singletons. Sequenced: blood. These receptors were obtained from a woman aged 40 to 50 with Graves' hyperthyroidism.

In its sample, this clonotype was seen many times. The V call is TRBV5-1, the J call TRBJ2-7; 8 bases map to TRBD1. Germline loops: CDR1 SGHRS, CDR2 YFSETQ. The CDR3 spans 15 residues. The V segment lost 1 base and the J segment 6 bases; nucleotides outside the gene matches: 9. CDR3 DNA sequence: TGCGCCAGCAGCTTGTTTACCGGACAGGGAGCCGAGCAGTACTTC. Translating gives CASSLFTGQGAEQYF.

This clonotype was observed at least ten times. This chain links TRBV29-1 with TRBJ1-1; possibly TRBD1 for D (6 bases). The germline gives CDR1 SQVTM, CDR2 ANQGSEA. CDR3 length: 14 amino acids. V lost 6 bases, J lost 0 bases, and 14 bases lay in between. This CDR3 is CSVREDSLNTEAFF. The CDR3 bases are TGCAGCGTGAGGGAGGACAGCTTGAACACTGAAGCTTTCTTT.

J is TRBJ1-5 and V is TRBV5-6, with a tentative D call TRBD1 (5 bases). Germline assignment: CDR1 SGHDT and CDR2 YYEEEE. Trimming shortened V by 5 bases and J by 10 bases, and 16 bases separated the two germline ends. CDR3 length equals 13 residues. CDR3 nucleotide sequence: TGTGCCAGCAGTTTAGGGGCGGGGAGACCCCAGCATTTT. It encodes CASSLGAGRPQHF. Using reference TRBV5-6 and TRBJ1-5 for the parts outside the CDR3, the full variable domain is DAGVTQSPTHLIKTRGQQVTLRCSPKSGHDTVSWYQQALGQGPQFIFQYYEEEERQRGNFPDRFSGHQFPNYSSELNVNALLLGDSALYLCASSLGAGRPQHFGDGTRLSIL.

The chain has TRBV5-1 and TRBJ2-7, with a possible D match to TRBD2 (5 bases). The germline gives CDR1 SGHRS, CDR2 YFSETQ. This CDR3 is built from 14 residues. The V gene lost 2 bases and the J gene lost 3 bases, with 12 bases spanning the gap. The CDR3 bases are TGCGCCAGCAGCTTAGGGATCAGCGGCTACGAGCAGTACTTC. It specifies CASSLGISGYEQYF. The complete variable domain, with remaining parts taken from reference TRBV5-1 and TRBJ2-7, reads KAGVTQTPRYLIKTRGQQVTLSCSPISGHRSVSWYQQTPGQGLQFLFEYFSETQRNKGNFPGRFSGRQFSNSRSEMNVSTLELGDSALYLCASSLGISGYEQYFGPGTRLTVT.

This rearrangement joins TRBV10-3 to TRBJ1-1, with 7 bases lining up with TRBD1. Unmatched junction bases numbered 2, after V lost 2 bases and J lost 8 bases. Looked up from germline, CDR1 is ENHRY and CDR2 is SYGVKD. The length of the CDR3 is 12 residues. The CDR3 loop reads CAISETGVEAFF. Written as DNA, the CDR3 is TGTGCCATCAGTGAGACAGGGGTCGAAGCTTTCTTT.

This clonotype has a handful of counts. The rearrangement joins TRBV7-2 to TRBJ2-3, with 12 bases aligning to TRBD2. V lost 4 bases to trimming and J lost 4 bases; unmatched junction nucleotides: 6. CDR1 SGHTA and CDR2 FQGNSA come from the germline V gene. The CDR3 is made up of 16 amino acids. CDR3: CASSSGLAGFADTQYF. CDR3 nucleotide sequence: TGTGCCAGCAGCTCGGGACTAGCGGGTTTCGCAGATACGCAGTATTTT.

The chain links TRBV2 to TRBJ2-7; D unclear. The germline V and J ends were trimmed by 11 bases and 0 bases, with 14 bases remaining between them. The CDR3 runs 13 residues. The germline V gene has CDR1 SNHLY and CDR2 FYNNEI. CDR3 in DNA: TGTGCCCTCCGGAAACTTAGCTCCTACGAGCAGTACTTC. Translation: CALRKLSSYEQYF.

In its sample, this clonotype was seen a few times. The V gene is TRBV27, the J gene TRBJ2-7; D is uncertain. Germline V gives CDR1 MNHEY, CDR2 SMNVEV (reference sequence). The CDR3 loop spans 14 amino acids. Deletions cut 2 bases from V and 6 bases from J, with 14 bases between. The CDR3: CASSLEAINSEQYF. CDR3 coding DNA: TGTGCCAGCAGTTTAGAGGCCATCAATTCCGAGCAGTACTTC.

This clonotype has ten or more counts. The rearrangement uses TRBV7-6 and TRBJ1-5; D may be TRBD1 (6 bases). V lost 3 bases to trimming and J lost 0 bases, with 6 bases between them. Germline CDR1 reads SGHVS; CDR2 reads FNYEAQ. This CDR3 is built from 14 residues. The CDR3 here is CASSLGASNQPQHF. For the CDR3, the DNA is TGTGCCAGCAGCTTGGGGGCTAGCAATCAGCCCCAGCATTTT. Full variable domain (remainder filled in from reference TRBV7-6 and TRBJ1-5): GAGVSQSPRYKVTKRGQDVALRCDPISGHVSLYWYRQALGQGPEFLTYFNYEAQQDKSGLPNDRFSAERPEGSISTLTIQRTEQRDSAMYRCASSLGASNQPQHFGDGTRLSIL.

This clonotype came up many times. The chain uses TRBV7-8 and TRBJ2-7, with a tentative D call TRBD1 (6 bases). Per the germline V gene, CDR1 is SGHVS and CDR2 is FQNEAQ. This CDR3 spans 14 amino acids. V lost 5 bases and J 6 bases, leaving 17 bases between the germline ends. CDR3 region: CASSPSPGASEQYF. CDR3 DNA: TGTGCCAGCAGCCCAAGTCCAGGGGCCAGCGAGCAGTACTTC. Variable domain in full (rest from reference TRBV7-8 and TRBJ2-7): GAGVSQSPRYKVAKRGQDVALRCDPISGHVSLFWYQQALGQGPEFLTYFQNEAQLDKSGLPSDRFFAERPEGSVSTLKIQRTQQEDSAVYLCASSPSPGASEQYFGPGTRLTVT.

The sample holds many counts of this clonotype. At one of its ends the junction is not consistent with the germline gene, which may arise from a read error. The V and J genes are TRBV7-7 and TRBJ2-5; D is possibly TRBD1 (5 bases). CDR3 length: 14 residues. The germline V gene has CDR1 SSHAT and CDR2 FNYEAQ (reference sequence). The CDR3 here is CASSEGASRETQYF. CDR3 in DNA: TGTGCTAGCAGCGAAGGGGCTAGTAGAGAGACCCAGTACTTC.

This clonotype was seen at least ten times. The CDR3 loop reads CATSDFGRDYGYTF. The CDR3 coding sequence is TGTGCCACCAGTGATTTCGGCAGGGATTATGGCTACACCTTC. The rearrangement links TRBV24-1 to TRBJ1-2; a possible D gene is TRBD1 (5 bases). V was shortened by 1 base and J by 5 bases, with 10 bases between the two germline ends. CDR1 and CDR2 from the germline V gene are KGHDR and SFDVKD. This CDR3 spans 14 amino acids.

Details on this clonotype: Since no conserved phenylalanine or tryptophan closes the CDR3, a read error is the likely cause. The chain is built from TRBV6-6 and TRBJ2-6, with D unresolved. V was clipped by 5 bases and J by 2 bases, with 10 bases between them. This CDR3 is 15 amino acids long. The germline V gene has CDR1 MNHNY and CDR2 SVGAGI (reference sequence). Written as DNA, the CDR3 is TGTGCCAGCAGTCTCCAGGAGCCTGGGGCCAACGTCCTGACTCTC. This codes for CASSLQEPGANVLTL.

This clonotype came up a few times. The rearrangement uses TRBV20-1 and TRBJ1-3, with 8 bases identical to TRBD1. The CDR3 contains 15 residues. The trim removed 7 bases at V and 0 bases at J, leaving 8 bases unmatched. From germline, CDR1 is DFQATT and CDR2 SNEGSKA (reference sequence). The CDR3 is CSGYAGGGSGNTIYF. The CDR3 DNA follows: TGCAGTGGTTATGCAGGGGGCGGCTCTGGAAACACCATATATTTT.

The J gene is TRBJ1-5, the V gene TRBV19, with a tentative D call TRBD1 (6 bases). V gave up 10 bases and J gave up 3 bases, with 13 bases separating them. The CDR3 extends over 13 amino acids. Per the germline V gene, CDR1 is LNHDA and CDR2 is SQIVND (reference sequence). DNA for the CDR3: TGTGCCACCCAGACAGGAGCCAATCAGCCCCAGCATTTT. It is translated as CATQTGANQPQHF.

This clonotype occurred a few times. Its ends do not fully match the called genes, so a read error is possible. The J gene is TRBJ1-2, the V gene TRBV11-2; D gene ambiguous. This CDR3 has 18 residues. Per the germline V gene, CDR1 is SGHAT and CDR2 is FQNNGV. The CDR3 protein is CASSQGLVRNGANYGYTF. The CDR3 nucleotides are TGCGCCAGCAGCCAAGGTTTAGTAAGGAACGGAGCTAACTATGGCTACACCTTC.

This clonotype has only a few counts. The CDR3 nucleotides read TGCAGTGCCGTCCGGTTCAGTCAACCCTACGAGCAGTACTTC. Amino acid sequence: CSAVRFSQPYEQYF. This sequence joins TRBV20-1 and TRBJ2-7; D call uncertain. CDR3 length: 14 amino acids. Germline CDR1 and CDR2: DFQATT and SNEGSKA (reference sequence). Trimming shortened V by 6 bases and J by 2 bases, and 17 bases separated the two germline ends.

The rearrangement uses TRBV20-1 and TRBJ2-5; D uncertain. CDR3 length: 13 amino acids. V was cut by 3 bases and J by 1 base, with 9 bases left in between. Germline-derived CDR1 and CDR2 are DFQATT and SNEGSKA (reference sequence). CDR3 DNA sequence: TGCAGTGCTAGGACCCCCGGCCAAGAGACCCAGTACTTC. This gives the protein CSARTPGQETQYF.

The chain combines TRBV2 with TRBJ1-1, with 9 bases that match TRBD1. The germline CDR1 and CDR2 sequences are SNHLY and FYNNEI. The length of the CDR3 is 15 residues. V was pared by 7 bases and J by 4 bases, with 10 bases of the junction left unmatched. CDR3 protein: CASNKPGQGITEAFF. Written as DNA, the CDR3 is TGTGCCAGCAATAAACCGGGACAGGGTATCACTGAAGCTTTCTTT. Full variable domain (remainder filled in from reference TRBV2 and TRBJ1-1): EPEVTQTPSHQVTQMGQEVILRCVPISNHLYFYWYRQILGQKVEFLVSFYNNEISEKSEIFDDQFSVERPDGSNFTLKIRSTKLEDSAMYFCASNKPGQGITEAFFGQGTRLTVV.

CDR3 nucleotides: TGTGCCATCAGCAGACAGGGGGCTGGGGCCAACGTCCTGACTTTC. Residues: CAISRQGAGANVLTF. The gene calls are TRBV10-3 and TRBJ2-6, with TRBD1 identical over 9 bases. V was clipped by 6 bases and J by 2 bases; unmatched bases: 2. Looked up from germline, CDR1 is ENHRY and CDR2 is SYGVKD. This CDR3 comprises 15 residues.

The gene calls are TRBV10-3 and TRBJ1-2, with D tentatively TRBD1 (6 bases). Germline CDR1 reads ENHRY; CDR2 reads SYGVKD. The CDR3 is 13 residues long. V was pared by 5 bases and J by 5 bases, with 12 bases between. Here the CDR3 reads CAISTTGQYGYTF. The CDR3 DNA sequence: TGTGCCATCAGTACGACAGGCCAGTATGGCTACACCTTC.

The CDR3 loop reads CSARAPGGGGSYEQYF. The CDR3 nucleotides are TGCAGTGCTAGGGCCCCCGGTGGGGGAGGGTCCTACGAGCAGTACTTC. This chain joins TRBV20-1 and TRBJ2-7; 7 bases are shared with TRBD2. Per the germline V gene, CDR1 is DFQATT and CDR2 is SNEGSKA (reference sequence). The CDR3 is made up of 16 amino acids. The junction had 12 bases not matched to a gene; V was cut back by 3 bases and J by 1 base.

This clonotype has ten or more counts. The J gene is TRBJ1-1, the V gene TRBV29-1; tentatively, D is TRBD1 (6 bases). V lost 5 bases and J lost 2, with 15 bases in between. Germline CDR1 reads SQVTM; CDR2 reads ANQGSEA. CDR3 length: 14 amino acids. The CDR3 DNA follows: TGCAGCGTTCCAAACCCGACAGGAAACACTGAAGCTTTCTTT. This sequence encodes CSVPNPTGNTEAFF.